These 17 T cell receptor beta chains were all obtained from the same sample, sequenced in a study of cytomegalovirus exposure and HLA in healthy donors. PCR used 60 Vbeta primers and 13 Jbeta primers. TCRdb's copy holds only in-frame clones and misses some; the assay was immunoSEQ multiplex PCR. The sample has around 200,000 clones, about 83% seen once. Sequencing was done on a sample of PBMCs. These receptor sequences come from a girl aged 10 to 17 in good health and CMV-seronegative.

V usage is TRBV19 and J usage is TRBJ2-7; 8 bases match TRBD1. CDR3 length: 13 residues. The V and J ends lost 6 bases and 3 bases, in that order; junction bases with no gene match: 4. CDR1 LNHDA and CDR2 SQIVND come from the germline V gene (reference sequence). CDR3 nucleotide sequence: TGTGCCAGTAGCGAAGGACAGGGCTACGAGCAGTACTTC. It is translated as CASSEGQGYEQYF.

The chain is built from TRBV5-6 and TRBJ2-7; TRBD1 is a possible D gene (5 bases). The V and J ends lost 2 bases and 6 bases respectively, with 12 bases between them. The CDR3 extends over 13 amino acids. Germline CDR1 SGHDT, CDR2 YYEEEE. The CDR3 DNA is TGTGCCAGCAGCTTCACAGGTCTTTTCGAGCAGTACTTC. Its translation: CASSFTGLFEQYF.

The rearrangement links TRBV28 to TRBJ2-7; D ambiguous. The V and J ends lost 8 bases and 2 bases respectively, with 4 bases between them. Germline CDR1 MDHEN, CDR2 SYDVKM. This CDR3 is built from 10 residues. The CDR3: CASGTYEQYF. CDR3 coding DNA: TGTGCCAGCGGCACCTACGAGCAGTACTTC.

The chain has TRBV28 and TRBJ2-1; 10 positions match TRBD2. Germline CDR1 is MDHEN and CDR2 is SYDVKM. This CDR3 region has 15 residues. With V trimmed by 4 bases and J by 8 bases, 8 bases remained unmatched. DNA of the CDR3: TGTGCCAGCAGTTCAAGCGGGAGGGGGATCGATGAGCAGTTCTTC. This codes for CASSSSGRGIDEQFF.

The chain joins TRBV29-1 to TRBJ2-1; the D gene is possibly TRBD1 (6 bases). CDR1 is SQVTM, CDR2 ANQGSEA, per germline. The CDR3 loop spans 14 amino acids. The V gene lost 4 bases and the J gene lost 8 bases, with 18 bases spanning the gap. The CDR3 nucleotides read TGCAGCGTTGGGTACAGGGTAGGTCTCGATGAGCAGTTCTTC. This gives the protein CSVGYRVGLDEQFF.

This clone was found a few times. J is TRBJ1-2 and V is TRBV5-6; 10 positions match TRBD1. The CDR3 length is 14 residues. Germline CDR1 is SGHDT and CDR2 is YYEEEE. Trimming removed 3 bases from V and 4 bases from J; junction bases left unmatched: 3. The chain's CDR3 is CASSSDRGSYGYTF. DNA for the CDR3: TGTGCCAGCAGCTCGGACAGGGGGAGCTATGGCTACACCTTC.

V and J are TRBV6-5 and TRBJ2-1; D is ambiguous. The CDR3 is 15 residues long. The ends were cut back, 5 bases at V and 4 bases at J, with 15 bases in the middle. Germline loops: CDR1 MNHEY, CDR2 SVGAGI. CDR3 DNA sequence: TGTGCCAGCAGTCTATACCCGCCTACGTACAATGAGCAGTTCTTC. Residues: CASSLYPPTYNEQFF.

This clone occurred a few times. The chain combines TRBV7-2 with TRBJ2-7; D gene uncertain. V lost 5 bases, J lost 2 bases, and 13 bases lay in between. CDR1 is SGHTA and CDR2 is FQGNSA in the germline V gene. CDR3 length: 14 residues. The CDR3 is CASSISGIPYEQYF. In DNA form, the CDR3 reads TGTGCCAGCAGCATATCAGGAATTCCCTACGAGCAGTACTTC.

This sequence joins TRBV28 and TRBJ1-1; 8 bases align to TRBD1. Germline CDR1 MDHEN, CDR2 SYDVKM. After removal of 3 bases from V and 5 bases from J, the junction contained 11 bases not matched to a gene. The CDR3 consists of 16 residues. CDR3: CASSLWTGSMATEAFF. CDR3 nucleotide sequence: TGTGCCAGCAGTTTGTGGACAGGGAGTATGGCGACTGAAGCTTTCTTT.

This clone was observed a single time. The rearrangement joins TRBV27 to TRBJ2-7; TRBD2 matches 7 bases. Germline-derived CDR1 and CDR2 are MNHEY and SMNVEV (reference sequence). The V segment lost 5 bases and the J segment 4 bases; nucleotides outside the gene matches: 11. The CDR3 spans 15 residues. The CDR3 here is CASSNGGSFPYEQYF. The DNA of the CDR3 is TGTGCCAGCAGTAATGGCGGGAGTTTCCCTTACGAGCAGTACTTC.

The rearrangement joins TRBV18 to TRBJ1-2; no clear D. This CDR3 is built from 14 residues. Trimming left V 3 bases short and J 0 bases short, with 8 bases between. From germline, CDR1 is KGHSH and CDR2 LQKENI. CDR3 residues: CASSPSGSNYGYTF. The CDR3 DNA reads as TGTGCCAGCTCACCGAGCGGCTCTAACTATGGCTACACCTTC.

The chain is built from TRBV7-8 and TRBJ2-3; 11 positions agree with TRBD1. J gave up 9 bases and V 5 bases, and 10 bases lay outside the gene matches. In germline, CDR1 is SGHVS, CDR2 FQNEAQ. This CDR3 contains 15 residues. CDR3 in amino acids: CASSKDRGPTVTQYF. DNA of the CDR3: TGTGCCAGCAGCAAGGACAGGGGGCCGACCGTAACGCAGTATTTT.

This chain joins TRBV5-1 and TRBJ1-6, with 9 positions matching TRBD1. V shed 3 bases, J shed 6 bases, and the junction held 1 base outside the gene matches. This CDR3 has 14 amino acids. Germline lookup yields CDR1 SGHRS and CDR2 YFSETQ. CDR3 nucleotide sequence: TGCGCCAGCAGCTCGGGACAGGGTAATTCACCCCTCCACTTT. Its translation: CASSSGQGNSPLHF.

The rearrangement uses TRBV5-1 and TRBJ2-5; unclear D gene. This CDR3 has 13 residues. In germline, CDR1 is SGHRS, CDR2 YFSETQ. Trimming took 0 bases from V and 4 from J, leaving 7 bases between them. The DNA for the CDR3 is TGCGCCAGCAGCTTGGCCTATTTAGAGACCCAGTACTTC. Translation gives CASSLAYLETQYF. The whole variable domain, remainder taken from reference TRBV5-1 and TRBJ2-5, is KAGVTQTPRYLIKTRGQQVTLSCSPISGHRSVSWYQQTPGQGLQFLFEYFSETQRNKGNFPGRFSGRQFSNSRSEMNVSTLELGDSALYLCASSLAYLETQYFGPGTRLLVL.

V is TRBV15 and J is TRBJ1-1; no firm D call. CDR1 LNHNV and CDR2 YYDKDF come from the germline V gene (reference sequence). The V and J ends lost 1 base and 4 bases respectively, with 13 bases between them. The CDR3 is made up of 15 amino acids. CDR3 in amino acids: CATSRVAREGTEAFF. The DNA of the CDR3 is TGTGCCACCAGCAGAGTAGCCCGGGAGGGCACTGAAGCTTTCTTT.

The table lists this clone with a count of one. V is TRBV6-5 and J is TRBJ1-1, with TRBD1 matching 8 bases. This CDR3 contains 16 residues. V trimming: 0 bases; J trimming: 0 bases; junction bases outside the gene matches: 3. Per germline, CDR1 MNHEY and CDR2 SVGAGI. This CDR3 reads CASSYSAGGVNTEAFF. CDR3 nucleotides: TGTGCCAGCAGTTACTCGGCAGGGGGCGTGAACACTGAAGCTTTCTTT.

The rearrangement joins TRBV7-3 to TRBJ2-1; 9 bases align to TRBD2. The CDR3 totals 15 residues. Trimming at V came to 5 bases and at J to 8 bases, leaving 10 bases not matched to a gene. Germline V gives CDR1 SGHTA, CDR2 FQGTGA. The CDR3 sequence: CASSPIASGTYEQFF. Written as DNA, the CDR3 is TGTGCCAGCAGCCCCATAGCTAGCGGGACCTATGAGCAGTTCTTC.